This T cell receptor (beta chain) was documented in a study of blood T cell repertoires in COVID-19 (dated by TCRdb to the early 2020s). Some background on the complete study: The collaborator samples originated in the United States, Italy and Spain and spanned the acute and convalescent phases of COVID-19. The prospective study material was composed of cDNA or gDNA derived from T cells, B-cell-depleted T cells, or PBMCs. Deeply sampled blood TCRbeta repertoires from subjects exposed to, actively infected with, or recovered from COVID-19 were included in the dataset. A freely available public database, intended as a resource for researchers studying the immune response to SARS-CoV-2, is where the repertoires were released. Samples were obtained from the ongoing ImmuneRACE study (first 160 participants) and from roughly 1,300 subjects provided by 6 global collaborators. A de-identified subject ID, COVID-19 status, age in years and sex were almost always included in the sample metadata. Where available, HLA class I and class II types were obtained from metadata supplied by the sample provider rather than from assay-based typing.

TCRbeta CDR3 regions were amplified from genomic DNA using the immunoSEQ Assay, a bias-controlled multiplex PCR. The study's processing was this. Nucleated cell counts per sample were estimated from amplification of reference gene primers within the assay. To quantify the absolute abundance of each unique TCRbeta CDR3 rearrangement, sequence reads were collapsed and filtered. For each sample, productive Simpson clonality was calculated by taking the square root of Simpson's diversity index across productive rearrangements. TCRdb obtained this table from immuneACCESS and retained in-frame rearrangements with V and J assigned. These tables miss some clones; where compared with another copy, unresolved V genes account for less than half of the shortfall, and the remainder is unexplained. The DNA was the basis for D and trimming; V, J and clone size are from that table. The sample has 300,000 or so clones on record, 86% of them singletons. Of the sample, 10% falls within the top ten clones.

General conclusions and limits of the study: The amount of clinical and demographic metadata varied by source and participant and was provided uncurated.

Comment on this clone: Its cognate antigen has yet to be identified. No quality values exist for individual bases; no much larger clone is one base distant.

Participants in the prospective study were enrolled through a virtual design, were aged roughly 18 to 90 years, and lived in roughly 24 United States geographic areas. In the prospective study, cohorts were assigned on the basis of participant-reported clinical history obtained from a screening survey and a study questionnaire. Recovered participants in ImmuneRACE Cohort 3 were defined by two consecutive negative NP/OP PCR tests, clearance by a healthcare professional, or resolution of symptoms. In the prospective study, whole blood, serum and a nasopharyngeal or oropharyngeal swab were collected from each participant by mobile phlebotomists. Participants in the prospective study had the option to provide additional blood draws and questionnaires over a roughly two-month period. Prospective study blood samples were shipped either frozen or at room temperature before DNA extraction. Taken from the germline V gene, the CDR1 and CDR2 loops are SNHLY and FYNNEI. Counted from cysteine to phenylalanine, this CDR3 has 12 amino acids. Just CDR3 DNA is preserved here, 36 bases in frame from base 1. The V and J ends are trimmed by 4 bases and 6 bases, leaving 8 bases between them.

Sequences were obtained from PBMCs or T cells enriched from blood (not recorded which). The rearranged chain carries TRBV2 and TRBJ2-3; 6 matching bases give a weak D call of TRBD1. This receptor was identified in a woman in her late teens or twenties who had recovered from COVID-19. At the DNA level, the sequence is TGTGCCAGCAGTGTTCAGGGGGATACGCAGTATTTT. Its amino acids are CASSVQGDTQYF.